The T cell receptor (beta chain) described here comes from a study of CD8+ T cells in alopecia areata. The length of the CDR3 is 14 residues. Trimming removed 2 bases from V and 4 bases from J, with 10 bases in between. Germline V gene lookup returns CDR1 SEHNR and CDR2 FQNEAQ (reference sequence). Treatment given: oral pan-JAK inhibitor, 5-10 mg twice daily. RNA, once extracted, was reverse transcribed into cDNA for use as the sequencing template. Assay used: immunoSEQ multiplex PCR; TCRdb lists only in-frame clones, some missing. The sample contains 150,000 to 250,000 clones, 58% of which appear only once.

This sequence originates from a human donor with alopecia areata. This specimen consisted of CD4+ T cells sorted from blood, obtained at week 24, from a patient treated with tofacitinib. The chain links TRBV7-9 to TRBJ2-3; perhaps TRBD2 as D (5 bases). The DNA of the CDR3 is TGTGCCAGCAGCTTATCTCGGGGTTCAGATACGCAGTATTTT. Protein product: CASSLSRGSDTQYF.